Listed here is a single TCR beta chain. Profiling of TCR beta VDJ combinations and CDR3 sequences used genomic DNA as template. TCRdb ran MiXCR on the reads and lists one entry per CDR3 protein. The sample contains over 150,000 distinct CDR3 sequences, roughly 65% of which appear only once. This record belongs to a study of CD8+CD57+ T cells in acquired aplastic anemia. It was patients with CD8+CD57+ cell expansion by flow cytometry who were chosen for sequencing. Material: sorted CD4+, CD8+, or CD8+CD57+ T cells (not recorded which) from PBMCs. This clonotype was sampled from a human donor with aplastic anemia.

For the CDR3, the DNA is TGTGCCAGCTCGAAGAGGGCTAGCGGGGGGGCAGATACGCAGTATTTT. Amino acid sequence: CASSKRASGGADTQYF. This chain joins TRBV7-8 and TRBJ2-3; 12 bases line up with TRBD2. The CDR3 totals 16 residues. V shed 8 bases and J 4 bases; nucleotides not matched to a gene: 10. Germline V gives CDR1 SGHVS, CDR2 FQNEAQ.